The rows below give T cell receptor beta chains drawn from one sample of a study of PD-L1 blockade in urothelial cancer. Here immunoSEQ multiplex PCR was the method, and the copy in TCRdb shows in-frame clones only, minus some. The sample has tens of thousands of clones, more than 75% seen once. The sequencing used PBMCs, collected around atezolizumab (anti-PD-L1) treatment. All receptors come from a man between 65 and 79 years old with urothelial cancer. The CDR3 runs from the conserved cysteine through the conserved F or W. Fields, in order: V gene, clone size, CDR3 length, J gene, D gene, CDR3 DNA, CDR3 protein. D genes are given only for firm matches. Expanded clones are given a class, and other clones once, few, many or no size at all.

v_gene: TRBV4-2; abundance: .; len: 19; j_gene: TRBJ2-3; d_gene: TRBD2; CDR3nt: TGTGCCAGCAGCCAAGAGGGGCTAGCGGGAGGTCTGGTCTTAGATACGCAGTATTTT; CDR3aa: CASSQEGLAGGLVLDTQYF
v_gene: TRBV11-2; abundance: .; len: 16; j_gene: TRBJ2-1; d_gene: TRBD2; CDR3nt: TGTGCCAGCAGCTTACGCGCGGGAGCATATTACAATGAGCAGTTCTTC; CDR3aa: CASSLRAGAYYNEQFF
v_gene: TRBV11-3; abundance: .; len: 13; j_gene: TRBJ2-5; d_gene: .; CDR3nt: TGTGCCAGCAGCCAGCAAGGGGGAAAGACCCAGTACTTC; CDR3aa: CASSQQGGKTQYF
v_gene: TRBV6-5; abundance: .; len: 15; j_gene: TRBJ2-7; d_gene: TRBD2; CDR3nt: TGTGCCAGCAGCGCCCCGGGGACTAGCGTCTACGAGCAGTACTTC; CDR3aa: CASSAPGTSVYEQYF
v_gene: TRBV14; abundance: .; len: 17; j_gene: TRBJ2-1; d_gene: TRBD2; CDR3nt: TGTGCCAGCAGCCAGGCAGCGGGACTAGCGGGAATAGATGAGCAGTTCTTC; CDR3aa: CASSQAAGLAGIDEQFF
v_gene: TRBV19; abundance: .; len: 16; j_gene: TRBJ1-5; d_gene: .; CDR3nt: TGTGCCAGTAGTCCCCGTTATCCCTTTAGCAATCAGCCCCAGCATTTT; CDR3aa: CASSPRYPFSNQPQHF
v_gene: TRBV7-2; abundance: .; len: 12; j_gene: TRBJ2-7; d_gene: .; CDR3nt: TGTGCCAGCAGCGGACTTGCTTACGAGCAGTACTTC; CDR3aa: CASSGLAYEQYF
v_gene: TRBV2; abundance: once; len: 15; j_gene: TRBJ1-5; d_gene: .; CDR3nt: TGTGCCAGCAGTGGGTGGCGAGCGAGGGCTCAGCCCCAGCATTTT; CDR3aa: CASSGWRARAQPQHF
v_gene: TRBV6-6; abundance: .; len: 13; j_gene: TRBJ1-5; d_gene: .; CDR3nt: TGTGCCAGCACCCCGACAGTTACCCAGCCCCAGCATTTT; CDR3aa: CASTPTVTQPQHF
v_gene: TRBV28; abundance: .; len: 13; j_gene: TRBJ1-5; d_gene: TRBD1; CDR3nt: TGTGCCAGCAGTATTCCAGGACAGGGTGCCCAGCATTTT; CDR3aa: CASSIPGQGAQHF
v_gene: TRBV7-2; abundance: .; len: 15; j_gene: TRBJ1-2; d_gene: .; CDR3nt: TGTGCCAGCAGCTTAGACGCAGGGCTCGACTATGGCTACACCTTC; CDR3aa: CASSLDAGLDYGYTF
v_gene: TRBV19; abundance: .; len: 17; j_gene: TRBJ2-7; d_gene: .; CDR3nt: TGTGCCAGTAGTCCAGATTACCCTTCGACAGGCACCTACGAGCAGTACTTC; CDR3aa: CASSPDYPSTGTYEQYF
v_gene: TRBV28; abundance: once; len: 15; j_gene: TRBJ1-2; d_gene: TRBD1; CDR3nt: TGTGCCAGCAGTTTAAACCGGGGACAGGGGGGTGGCTACACCTTC; CDR3aa: CASSLNRGQGGGYTF
v_gene: TRBV4-1; abundance: .; len: 16; j_gene: TRBJ1-5; d_gene: TRBD1; CDR3nt: TGCGCCAGCAGCCCAACCCCGACAGGGGCGAGTCAGCCCCAGCATTTT; CDR3aa: CASSPTPTGASQPQHF
v_gene: TRBV5-4; abundance: .; len: 18; j_gene: TRBJ2-5; d_gene: TRBD2; CDR3nt: TGTGCCAGCAGCGCGGGACTAGCGGGAGGCCTTGATGGAGAGACCCAGTACTTC; CDR3aa: CASSAGLAGGLDGETQYF
v_gene: TRBV10-2; abundance: few; len: 18; j_gene: TRBJ2-7; d_gene: TRBD2; CDR3nt: TGCGCCAGCAGCCTAGGCACTAGCGGGTCTTCGGGCTCCTACGAGCAGTACTTC; CDR3aa: CASSLGTSGSSGSYEQYF
v_gene: TRBV7-2; abundance: .; len: 15; j_gene: TRBJ2-1; d_gene: TRBD2; CDR3nt: TGTGCCAGCGGCCTGACTAGCGGCTCCTACAATGAGCAGTTCTTC; CDR3aa: CASGLTSGSYNEQFF
v_gene: TRBV28; abundance: .; len: 15; j_gene: TRBJ2-3; d_gene: TRBD2; CDR3nt: TGTGCCAGCAGTTCTTTAGCGGGAGGGCCGGATACGCAGTATTTT; CDR3aa: CASSSLAGGPDTQYF
v_gene: TRBV30; abundance: .; len: 11; j_gene: TRBJ2-1; d_gene: .; CDR3nt: TGTGCCTGGAGTATAGAGGATGAGCAGTTCTTC; CDR3aa: CAWSIEDEQFF
v_gene: TRBV6-5; abundance: once; len: 15; j_gene: TRBJ1-4; d_gene: .; CDR3nt: TGTGCCAGCACCCGAGTCATGTCCCCCTCTGAAAAACTGTTTTTT; CDR3aa: CASTRVMSPSEKLFF
v_gene: TRBV7-8; abundance: .; len: 15; j_gene: TRBJ1-5; d_gene: .; CDR3nt: TGTGCCAGCAGCTTGGTTCGGGTTACGGGTCAGCCCCAGCATTTT; CDR3aa: CASSLVRVTGQPQHF
v_gene: TRBV20-1; abundance: .; len: 11; j_gene: TRBJ1-2; d_gene: .; CDR3nt: TGCATCCCAGTGGGGGGCTATGGCTACACCTTC; CDR3aa: CIPVGGYGYTF
v_gene: TRBV27; abundance: .; len: 16; j_gene: TRBJ1-1; d_gene: TRBD1; CDR3nt: TGTGCCAGCAGTTTAACAAAGTTTTCACAGGGGGCTGAAGCTTTCTTT; CDR3aa: CASSLTKFSQGAEAFF
v_gene: TRBV18; abundance: .; len: 14; j_gene: TRBJ2-4; d_gene: TRBD1; CDR3nt: TGTGCCAGCTCCCAACAGGGGAATGAGAACATTCAGTACTTC; CDR3aa: CASSQQGNENIQYF
v_gene: TRBV5-1; abundance: .; len: 12; j_gene: TRBJ2-1; d_gene: .; CDR3nt: TGCGCCAGCAGCTTGGCCAGGGTTGGGCCGTTCTTC; CDR3aa: CASSLARVGPFF
v_gene: TRBV4-3; abundance: .; len: 20; j_gene: TRBJ2-3; d_gene: TRBD2; CDR3nt: TGCGCCAGCAGCCAAAGGTGGGGCCAAATAGCGGGAGGTAGCACAGATACGCAGTATTTT; CDR3aa: CASSQRWGQIAGGSTDTQYF
v_gene: TRBV30; abundance: .; len: 14; j_gene: TRBJ2-2; d_gene: TRBD2; CDR3nt: TGTGCCTGGGGGGAGGGCCGGGGTGACGGGGAGCTGTTTTTT; CDR3aa: CAWGEGRGDGELFF
v_gene: TRBV19; abundance: .; len: 14; j_gene: TRBJ2-7; d_gene: .; CDR3nt: TGTGCCAGTAGTATCAACGGGAAGGACTACGAGCAGTACTTC; CDR3aa: CASSINGKDYEQYF
v_gene: TRBV28; abundance: few; len: 18; j_gene: TRBJ2-7; d_gene: TRBD2; CDR3nt: TGTGCCAGCAGTCTGTCGACTAGCGGGAGGCAAAGCTCCTACGAGCAGTACTTC; CDR3aa: CASSLSTSGRQSSYEQYF
v_gene: TRBV9; abundance: few; len: 17; j_gene: TRBJ2-1; d_gene: TRBD2; CDR3nt: TGTGCCAGCAGCGTAGGAGGTAGCGGGAGTTCCTACAATGAGCAGTTCTTC; CDR3aa: CASSVGGSGSSYNEQFF
v_gene: TRBV9; abundance: .; len: 17; j_gene: TRBJ2-3; d_gene: TRBD2; CDR3nt: TGTGCCAGCAGCGTATACGGGACTAGCGGCTCCACAGATACGCAGTATTTT; CDR3aa: CASSVYGTSGSTDTQYF
v_gene: TRBV6-5; abundance: .; len: 13; j_gene: TRBJ1-2; d_gene: .; CDR3nt: TGTGCCAGCAGGAGGGATTCTAACTATGGCTACACCTTC; CDR3aa: CASRRDSNYGYTF
v_gene: TRBV30; abundance: once; len: 13; j_gene: TRBJ1-5; d_gene: .; CDR3nt: TGTGCCTGGAGTGTACGGGGAGATCAGCCCCAGCATTTT; CDR3aa: CAWSVRGDQPQHF
v_gene: TRBV15; abundance: .; len: 17; j_gene: TRBJ2-3; d_gene: TRBD2; CDR3nt: TGTGCCACCAGCAGAGATTTACTAGCGGGAGTTACAGATACGCAGTATTTT; CDR3aa: CATSRDLLAGVTDTQYF